This is a list of T cell receptor beta chains from one sample in a study of T cell responses to AZD1222 COVID-19 vaccine. Here immunoSEQ multiplex PCR was the method, and the copy in TCRdb shows in-frame clones only, minus some. Among about 130,000 clones, roughly 90% were seen once, and the ten largest hold roughly 1.6%. The material was peripheral blood, obtained on day 0 of AZD1222 vaccination. Receptor source: an adult in good health. The CDR3 runs from the conserved cysteine through the conserved F or W. The order of the fields is D gene, clone size, V gene, J gene, CDR3 protein, CDR3 DNA. A D gene is named only where the DNA matches it firmly. Only part of the rows carry a size: once, few, many, or a class if the clone is expanded.

.	.	TRBV10-3	TRBJ1-2	CAITNGGERYGYTF	TGTGCCATCACCAATGGGGGGGAAAGGTATGGCTACACCTTC
.	.	TRBV3-1/TRBV3-2	TRBJ2-2	CASTRDATNTGELFF	TGTGCCAGCACCCGGGACGCCACGAACACCGGGGAGCTGTTTTTT
TRBD2	.	TRBV24-1	TRBJ2-1	CATSDLGLDATNEQFF	TGTGCCACCAGTGATCTCGGACTAGACGCCACCAATGAGCAGTTCTTC
.	.	TRBV27	TRBJ1-2	CASSSRTAITNYGYTF	TGTGCCAGCAGTTCGAGGACGGCAATAACTAACTATGGCTACACCTTC
.	.	TRBV6-5	TRBJ1-4	CASSYSAGVNEKLFF	TGTGCCAGCAGTTACTCAGCAGGGGTAAATGAAAAACTGTTTTTT
TRBD1	.	TRBV5-6	TRBJ2-7	CASSRLGQGKGAYEQYF	TGTGCCAGCAGCCGGTTGGGACAGGGAAAGGGGGCTTACGAGCAGTACTTC
.	.	TRBV6-1	TRBJ1-4	CASSERQVGNEKLFF	TGTGCCAGCAGTGAAAGGCAGGTTGGAAATGAAAAACTGTTTTTT
.	.	TRBV20-1	TRBJ2-1	CSASDSSSYNEQFF	TGCAGTGCTAGTGACTCGAGCTCCTACAATGAGCAGTTCTTC
.	.	TRBV5-6	TRBJ2-2	CATSFGRNTGELFF	TGTGCCACCTCATTCGGGCGGAACACCGGGGAGCTGTTTTTT
TRBD1	.	TRBV28	TRBJ2-1	CASSLLAGGNNEQFF	TGTGCCAGCAGTTTATTGGCAGGGGGCAACAATGAGCAGTTCTTC
.	.	TRBV4-3	TRBJ1-1	CASSLSRGNTEAFF	TGCGCCAGCAGCCTTTCCAGGGGGAACACTGAAGCTTTCTTT
.	.	TRBV10-2	TRBJ2-3	CASSERGGNQPQYF	TGCGCCAGCAGTGAAAGGGGCGGCAATCAGCCCCAGTATTTT
.	.	TRBV9	TRBJ2-3	CASSPGGGGFDTQYF	TGTGCCAGCAGCCCCGGAGGGGGGGGGTTCGATACGCAGTATTTT
.	.	TRBV7-6	TRBJ1-1	CASSLAGLTEAFF	TGTGCCAGCAGCTTAGCGGGGCTCACTGAAGCTTTCTTT
.	few	TRBV4-1	TRBJ1-6	CASSQEVGAGRSPLHF	TGCGCCAGCAGCCAAGAGGTGGGGGCAGGGCGGTCACCCCTCCACTTT
.	.	TRBV5-6	TRBJ2-1	CASSLENFRGSEQFF	TGTGCCAGCAGCTTGGAGAACTTCCGAGGATCTGAGCAGTTCTTC
TRBD2	.	TRBV24-1	TRBJ2-5	CATSESPGLAKETQYF	TGTGCCACCAGTGAATCCCCGGGACTAGCGAAAGAGACCCAGTACTTC
.	once	TRBV19	TRBJ2-7	CASSTPGGAYEQYF	TGTGCCAGTAGTACCCCCGGCGGAGCCTACGAGCAGTACTTC
TRBD1	.	TRBV2	TRBJ1-1	CASRGGQGAGTEAFF	TGTGCCAGCAGAGGAGGACAGGGGGCTGGCACTGAAGCTTTCTTT
.	.	TRBV6-2/TRBV6-3	TRBJ2-3	CASSTLYSSTDTQYF	TGTGCCAGCAGTACACTCTACTCGAGCACAGATACGCAGTATTTT
TRBD1	.	TRBV7-9	TRBJ1-2	CASSTPRDRGGDYGYTF	TGTGCCAGCAGCACGCCCCGCGACAGGGGTGGCGACTATGGCTACACCTTC
.	.	TRBV19	TRBJ2-3	CASTHDRQGTDTQYF	TGTGCCAGTACCCATGATCGACAGGGCACAGATACGCAGTATTTT
.	.	TRBV21-1	TRBJ1-1	CASSNFGTGGENTEAFF	TGTGCCAGCAGCAACTTCGGGACAGGGGGCGAGAACACTGAAGCTTTCTTT
TRBD2	once	TRBV4-3	TRBJ2-7	CASRQDMAGGPYEQYF	TGCGCCAGCAGACAAGATATGGCGGGAGGGCCGTACGAGCAGTACTTC
TRBD1	.	TRBV11-2	TRBJ1-1	CASSYRDRGAFF	TGTGCCAGCAGCTATCGGGACAGAGGAGCTTTCTTT
.	.	TRBV5-1	TRBJ2-7	CASRPGGLENYEQYF	TGCGCCAGCAGACCAGGAGGACTCGAGAACTACGAGCAGTACTTC
.	.	TRBV4-3	TRBJ2-1	CASSQGYSRVEQFF	TGCGCCAGCAGCCAGGGCTACTCTCGTGTTGAGCAGTTCTTC
.	.	TRBV28	TRBJ1-2	CASSLRAGYTF	TGTGCCAGCAGTTTAAGGGCTGGCTACACCTTC
TRBD1	once	TRBV29-1	TRBJ2-7	CSAGQGPTQQYF	TGCAGCGCGGGACAGGGGCCTACGCAGCAGTACTTC
.	.	TRBV28	TRBJ1-2	CASTTRNARHYGYTF	TGTGCCAGCACGACGCGGAACGCAAGGCACTATGGCTACACCTTC
.	.	TRBV27	TRBJ1-5	CASSLRGSNQPQHF	TGTGCCAGCAGTTTGCGGGGTAGCAATCAGCCCCAGCATTTT
TRBD1	.	TRBV20-1	TRBJ1-5	CSASEQGDLSPQHF	TGCAGTGCTAGTGAGCAGGGGGATCTGTCGCCCCAGCATTTT
TRBD1	.	TRBV27	TRBJ1-1	CASWDRMNTEAFF	TGTGCCAGCTGGGACAGAATGAACACTGAAGCTTTCTTT
TRBD1	once	TRBV9	TRBJ2-7	CASSVEGDRGYEQYF	TGTGCCAGCAGCGTAGAAGGGGACAGGGGCTACGAGCAGTACTTC
TRBD2	.	TRBV27	TRBJ2-7	CASRSSGWVAYEQYF	TGTGCCAGCAGGTCTAGCGGGTGGGTGGCCTACGAGCAGTACTTC
.	.	TRBV3-1/TRBV3-2	TRBJ1-1	CASRLGGQNTEAFF	TGTGCCAGCAGACTGGGCGGACAGAACACTGAAGCTTTCTTT
.	.	TRBV27	TRBJ1-5	CASSLNKASNQPQHF	TGTGCCAGCAGCCTTAACAAGGCCAGCAATCAGCCCCAGCATTTT
.	.	TRBV9	TRBJ2-7	CASSVAPGLNSYEQYF	TGTGCCAGCAGCGTAGCTCCGGGACTCAATTCCTACGAGCAGTACTTC
.	once	TRBV29-1	TRBJ1-3	CSVEAPRAGNTIYF	TGCAGCGTTGAGGCCCCCAGGGCTGGAAACACCATATATTTT
TRBD1	.	TRBV3-1/TRBV3-2	TRBJ1-6	CASSHGTGMQNSPLHF	TGTGCCAGCAGCCATGGGACAGGGATGCAAAATTCACCCCTCCACTTT
.	.	TRBV5-4	TRBJ1-4	CASSLAATNEKLFF	TGTGCCAGCAGCTTAGCTGCAACTAATGAAAAACTGTTTTTT